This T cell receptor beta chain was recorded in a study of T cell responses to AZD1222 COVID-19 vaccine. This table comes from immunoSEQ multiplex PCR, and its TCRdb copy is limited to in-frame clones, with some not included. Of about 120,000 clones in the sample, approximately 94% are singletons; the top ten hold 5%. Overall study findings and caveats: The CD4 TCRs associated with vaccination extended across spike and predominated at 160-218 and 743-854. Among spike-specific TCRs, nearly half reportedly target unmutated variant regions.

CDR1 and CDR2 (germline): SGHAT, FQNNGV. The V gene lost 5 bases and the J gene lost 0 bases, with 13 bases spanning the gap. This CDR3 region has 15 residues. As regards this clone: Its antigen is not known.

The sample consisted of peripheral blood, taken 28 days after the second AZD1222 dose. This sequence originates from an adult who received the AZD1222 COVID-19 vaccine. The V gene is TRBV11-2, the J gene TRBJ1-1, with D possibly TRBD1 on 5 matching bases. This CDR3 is CASSPRTLMNTEAFF. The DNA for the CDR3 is TGTGCCAGCAGCCCCAGGACATTAATGAACACTGAAGCTTTCTTT. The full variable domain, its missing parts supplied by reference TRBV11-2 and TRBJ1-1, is EAGVAQSPRYKIIEKRQSVAFWCNPISGHATLYWYQQILGQGPKLLIQFQNNGVVDDSQLPKDRFSAERLKGVDSTLKIQPAKLEDSAVYLCASSPRTLMNTEAFFGQGTRLTVV.